These 4 T cell receptor beta chains were all obtained from the same sample, sequenced in a study of blood T cell repertoires in COVID-19. Libraries were prepared by immunoSEQ multiplex PCR; TCRdb keeps only in-frame clonotypes and omits some of them. The sample includes about 180,000 clones, roughly four fifths seen only once; the top ten take around 7.3%. Material: peripheral blood. These receptors were collected from a woman aged 70-85 years with COVID-19, enrolled during active disease.

The CDR3: CASSFGTAEAFF. CDR3 sequence (DNA): TGTGCCAGCAGCTTCGGGACAGCTGAAGCTTTCTTT. This chain joins TRBV6-5 and TRBJ1-1; 7 bases are shared with TRBD1. V shed 6 bases and J 6 bases; nucleotides not matched to a gene: 4. Germline V gene lookup returns CDR1 MNHEY and CDR2 SVGAGI. The CDR3 length is 12 residues.

The chain employs TRBV6-2 or TRBV6-3 and TRBJ1-1; tentatively, D is TRBD1 (5 bases). The CDR3 is 16 residues long. From germline, CDR1 is MNHEY and CDR2 SVGEGT. The ends were cut back, 2 bases at V and 6 bases at J, with 19 bases in the middle. The chain's CDR3 is CASSYLNAGQGPEAFF. The CDR3 bases are TGTGCCAGCAGTTACCTGAATGCCGGTCAGGGTCCTGAAGCTTTCTTT.

This sequence joins TRBV30 and TRBJ1-3; D is undetermined. CDR1 GTSNPN and CDR2 SVGIG come from the germline V gene (reference sequence). Trimming pared 4 bases from V and 0 bases from J, leaving 7 bases between. The CDR3 has 13 residues. The CDR3, as DNA: TGTGCCTGGAACGGGGACTCTGGAAACACCATATATTTT. Amino acids: CAWNGDSGNTIYF.

The chain carries TRBV28 and TRBJ2-7; 14 bases agree with TRBD2. Trimming at V came to 2 bases and at J to 6 bases, leaving 3 bases not matched to a gene. Germline CDR1 is MDHEN and CDR2 is SYDVKM. The CDR3 is 15 amino acids. CDR3 sequence: CASSLAGLAGGEQYF. The CDR3 DNA reads as TGTGCCAGCAGTTTAGCAGGACTAGCGGGAGGCGAGCAGTACTTC. The full variable domain, its missing parts supplied by reference TRBV28 and TRBJ2-7, is DVKVTQSSRYLVKRTGEKVFLECVQDMDHENMFWYRQDPGLGLRLIYFSYDVKMKEKGDIPEGYSVSREKKERFSLILESASTNQTSMYLCASSLAGLAGGEQYFGPGTRLTVT.